This T cell receptor (beta chain) was documented in a study of identical twins. A single record per CDR3 protein comes from TCRdb applying MiXCR to the 5' RACE reads. The repertoire consists of some 460,000 distinct CDR3 sequences, with 14% occurring once and the leading ten covering around 0.52%. Trimming removed 7 bases from V and 5 bases from J; junction bases left unmatched: 18. Germline assignment: CDR1 SQVTM and CDR2 ANQGSEA. The CDR3 consists of 16 residues. In addition, the sample was reused for a study of yellow fever vaccine responses in identical twins.

The chain is built from TRBV29-1 and TRBJ2-7; 9 bases agree with TRBD1. The receptor comes from a young woman in good health. Sequencing was done on a sample of CD4+ T cells sorted from blood. The CDR3 sequence is CSAFGAQGQGWDEQYF. CDR3 coding DNA: TGCAGCGCGTTTGGAGCGCAGGGACAGGGATGGGACGAGCAGTACTTC.